The 14 T cell receptor beta chains given below trace back to one sample, sequenced in a study of blood T cells in healthy people across ages. A second PCR of 7 to 11 cycles used a sample-barcoded 5' primer and a J-beta primer mix. TCRdb re-analysed the 5' RACE reads in MiXCR, keeping a single row per CDR3 protein. The sample carries approximately 1.5 million distinct CDR3 sequences, less than 45% recorded once. Input material: blood. The receptors come from a young woman in good health.

This chain links TRBV15 with TRBJ2-1; D possibly matches TRBD1 or TRBD2 (5 bases each). This CDR3 comprises 15 residues. V was shortened by 6 bases and J by 5 bases, with 17 bases between the two germline ends. Germline loops: CDR1 LNHNV, CDR2 YYDKDF (reference sequence). Here the CDR3 DNA reads TGTGCCACCAGTAATCCCCAATGGGGGAACAATGAGCAGTTCTTC. It encodes CATSNPQWGNNEQFF. Combining the CDR3 with reference TRBV15 and TRBJ2-1 gives the whole variable domain DAMVIQNPRYQVTQFGKPVTLSCSQTLNHNVMYWYQQKSSQAPKLLFHYYDKDFNNEADTPDNFQSRRPNTSFCFLDIRSPGLGDTAMYLCATSNPQWGNNEQFFGPGTRLTVL.

V gene TRBV20-1 combines with J gene TRBJ2-7; D perhaps matches TRBD2 (6 bases). This CDR3 has 16 amino acids. Germline-derived CDR1 and CDR2 are DFQATT and SNEGSKA (reference sequence). Trimming removed 1 base from V and 5 bases from J, with 21 bases in between. This chain's CDR3 is CSARVLRESGWDEQYF. The DNA for the CDR3 is TGCAGTGCTAGAGTCTTGAGGGAAAGCGGGTGGGACGAGCAGTACTTC.

The V gene is TRBV20-1, the J gene TRBJ2-7, with 10 bases aligning to TRBD2. V lost 6 bases and J lost 2; bases outside the gene matches: 7. The germline V gene has CDR1 DFQATT and CDR2 SNEGSKA (reference sequence). This CDR3 spans 14 amino acids. The CDR3 DNA reads TGCAGTGCGACCCCTAGCGGGAGCCCCTACGAGCAGTACTTC. It specifies CSATPSGSPYEQYF.

Details on this clonotype: A junction end diverges from the germline sequence, so it may reflect a read error. The chain uses TRBV20-1 and TRBJ2-1; 8 bases line up with TRBD2. Germline V gene lookup returns CDR1 DFQATT and CDR2 SNEGSKA (reference sequence). CDR3 length: 12 residues. CDR3 DNA sequence: TGCAGTGCTGCCCCTATTCCGGGACTAGTACTCTTC. Protein product: CSAAPIPGLVLF.

The chain has TRBV28 and TRBJ2-7, with D perhaps TRBD1 (6 bases). This CDR3 has 15 residues. Between the trimmed V and J ends, which lost 0 bases and 4 bases, there was a span of 13 bases. Germline CDR1 is MDHEN and CDR2 is SYDVKM. The CDR3 nucleotides read TGTGCCAGCAGTTTATGGGACGCTAGGGGGTACGAGCAGTACTTC. Residues: CASSLWDARGYEQYF.

This clonotype was seen only once. The CDR3 region is CSVETLRVRMNEQYF. In DNA, the CDR3 is TGCAGCGTTGAAACCCTTAGGGTGAGGATGAATGAGCAGTACTTC. This rearrangement joins TRBV29-1 to TRBJ2-5; no clear D gene. Trimming took 2 bases from V and 11 from J, leaving 24 bases between them. The CDR3 is made up of 15 amino acids. The germline gives CDR1 SQVTM, CDR2 ANQGSEA.

This clonotype was seen many times. CDR3 protein: CSVEDRNYGYTF. Written as DNA, the CDR3 is TGCAGCGTTGAAGACAGGAACTATGGCTACACCTTC. The chain is built from TRBV29-1 and TRBJ1-2; D not resolved. V gave up 0 bases and J gave up 2 bases, with 4 bases separating them. There are 12 residues in the CDR3. Germline V gene lookup returns CDR1 SQVTM and CDR2 ANQGSEA.

This clonotype was detected only a few times. The V gene is TRBV10-3, the J gene TRBJ2-3, with 11 bases matching TRBD2. Per germline, CDR1 ENHRY and CDR2 SYGVKD. V shed 2 bases, J shed 3 bases, and the junction held 10 bases outside the gene matches. This CDR3 is 18 amino acids long. The CDR3 DNA is TGTGCCATCAGTGAGAAACTCCTCCTAGCGGGGGGTACAGATACGCAGTATTTT. It yields the protein CAISEKLLLAGGTDTQYF.

This chain joins TRBV14 and TRBJ2-5, with TRBD2 matching over 13 bases. With V trimmed by 2 bases and J by 1 base, 4 bases remained unmatched. CDR1 is SGHDN and CDR2 is FVKESK in the germline V gene. The CDR3 covers 17 residues. The CDR3 protein is CASSQFRLAGGQETQYF. The CDR3 DNA reads as TGTGCCAGCAGCCAATTTCGACTAGCGGGAGGCCAAGAGACCCAGTACTTC. The variable domain in full, completed from reference TRBV14 and TRBJ2-5, reads EAGVTQFPSHSVIEKGQTVTLRCDPISGHDNLYWYRRVMGKEIKFLLHFVKESKQDESGMPNNRFLAERTGGTYSTLKVQPAELEDSGVYFCASSQFRLAGGQETQYFGPGTRLLVL.

The DNA for the CDR3 is TGTGCCAGCAGTTACGTGGACAGCATTCAAGAGACCCAGTACTTC. It specifies CASSYVDSIQETQYF. The V gene is TRBV6-5, the J gene TRBJ2-5; D perhaps matches TRBD1 (6 bases). This CDR3 region has 15 residues. V was cut by 2 bases and J by 2 bases, with 12 bases left in between. The germline V gene encodes CDR1 MNHEY and CDR2 SVGAGI.

In regard to this clonotype: An end of the junction differs from the germline gene, which may be a read error. The chain carries TRBV7-2 and TRBJ1-5, with D perhaps matching TRBD1 (5 bases). The CDR3 is 16 residues long. Per germline, CDR1 SGHTA and CDR2 FQGNSA. CDR3 sequence (DNA): TGTGCTAGCAGAAAGAGGGGTGGGATCGGCAATCAGCCCCAGCATTTT. Its protein product is CASRKRGGIGNQPQHF.

Remarks on this clonotype: Just one base apart from a much larger clone, this may be a read error. The J gene is TRBJ2-1, the V gene TRBV5-1, with 7 bases fitting TRBD1. Per the germline V gene, CDR1 is SGHRS and CDR2 is YFSETQ. The V and J ends lost 6 bases and 0 bases, in that order; junction bases with no gene match: 3. The CDR3 runs to 14 residues. Here the CDR3 reads CASKTGNSYNEQFF. Here the CDR3 DNA reads TGCGCCAGCAAGACAGGGAACTCCTACAATGAGCAGTTCTTC.

This chain uses TRBV7-9 with TRBJ1-1; D gene uncertain. Germline V CDR1 and CDR2: SEHNR, FQNEAQ (reference sequence). With 5 bases removed from V and 2 bases from J, the gap between germline ends came to 15 bases. This CDR3 is built from 15 residues. The DNA of the CDR3 is TGTGCCAGCAGCCGAGACGGGAACCCCAACACTGAAGCTTTCTTT. Protein product: CASSRDGNPNTEAFF.

The gene calls are TRBV5-1 and TRBJ2-5, with unresolved D. Germline V lookup: CDR1 SGHRS, CDR2 YFSETQ. V lost 3 bases and J 5 bases, leaving 14 bases between the germline ends. The CDR3 runs 14 residues. The CDR3 sequence is CASSSRTRRETQYF. CDR3 sequence (DNA): TGCGCCAGCAGCTCAAGGACCAGGCGGGAGACCCAGTACTTC.